These T cell receptor beta chains were read from a single sample in a study of CD8 T cells in ankylosing spondylitis. TCRdb reanalysed the 5' RACE reads using MiXCR and keeps one entry per CDR3 protein. The table includes about 220,000 distinct CDR3 sequences, over 9.5% detected once. Sequencing was carried out using blood, either unsorted or a sorted T cell fraction (not recorded which). Receptor source: a male donor with ankylosing spondylitis or in good health (not recorded which). The CDR3 runs from the conserved cysteine through the conserved F or W. A D gene is named only where the DNA matches it firmly. Size is omitted from some rows. Given values are once, few, many or a class for expanded clones.

j_call clone_size d_call v_call cdr3_aa cdr3_nt
TRBJ2-3 . . TRBV5-1 CASSSTFGGTDTQYF TGCGCCAGCAGCTCCACGTTCGGGGGCACAGATACGCAGTATTTT
TRBJ2-7 many . TRBV5-1 CASSLGAGYEQYF TGCGCCAGCAGCTTAGGGGCGGGCTACGAGCAGTACTTC
TRBJ2-5 . TRBD2 TRBV6-5 CASSYSPRLAEEAQYF TGTGCCAGCAGTTACTCGCCTCGACTAGCGGAGGAGGCCCAGTACTTC
TRBJ1-5 many . TRBV15 CATSPPPDEGRNQPQHF TGTGCCACCAGCCCCCCTCCGGATGAGGGCCGCAATCAGCCCCAGCATTTT
TRBJ2-1 few TRBD2 TRBV9 CASSVDLGGGAYNEQFF TGTGCCAGCAGCGTAGATTTGGGCGGGGGGGCCTACAATGAGCAGTTCTTC
TRBJ2-2 . TRBD1 TRBV5-6 CASSRDRAKVGTGELFF TGTGCCAGCAGCCGGGACAGGGCAAAGGTGGGCACCGGGGAGCTGTTTTTT
TRBJ2-1 . TRBD2 TRBV5-1 CASSLGGMGGPSSYNEQFF TGCGCCAGCAGCTTGGGTGGGATGGGAGGGCCCAGCTCCTACAATGAGCAGTTCTTC
TRBJ2-5 many TRBD2 TRBV20-1 CSGRLAGETQYF TGCAGTGGACGACTAGCGGGTGAGACCCAGTACTTC
TRBJ1-3 many . TRBV15 CATSRGRSGSSGNTIYF TGTGCCACCAGCAGAGGGAGATCAGGATCCTCTGGAAACACCATATATTTT
TRBJ1-4 few . TRBV7-8 CASSLAEGTNEKLFF TGTGCCAGCAGCTTAGCGGAAGGGACTAATGAAAAACTGTTTTTT
TRBJ2-2 many . TRBV7-2 CASSAWEAGELFF TGTGCCAGCAGCGCCTGGGAAGCCGGGGAGCTGTTTTTT
TRBJ1-6 many TRBD1 TRBV5-1 CASSLQPGQHNSPLHF TGCGCCAGCAGCCTACAACCGGGACAGCATAATTCACCCCTCCACTTT
TRBJ1-4 many . TRBV29-1 CSVDLGQPAEKLFF TGCAGCGTTGATCTAGGACAGCCCGCTGAAAAACTGTTTTTT
TRBJ1-2 many . TRBV12-3/TRBV12-4 CASSLGIGQFYGYTF TGTGCCAGCAGTTTAGGGATCGGACAGTTCTATGGCTACACCTTC
TRBJ1-4 many . TRBV6-1 CASSPLLGATNEKLFF TGTGCCAGCAGCCCTCTTCTGGGGGCAACTAATGAAAAACTGTTTTTT
TRBJ1-1 . . TRBV7-9 CASSLASGDGADTEAFF TGTGCCAGCAGCTTAGCGTCCGGGGACGGGGCGGACACTGAAGCTTTCTTT
TRBJ2-2 many . TRBV20-1 CSARAGHRNTGELFF TGCAGTGCTAGGGCGGGACATAGGAACACCGGGGAGCTGTTTTTT
TRBJ1-4 few . TRBV7-2 CASTPGPNEKLFF TGTGCCAGCACCCCGGGTCCAAATGAAAAACTGTTTTTT
TRBJ2-3 many . TRBV11-2 CASSVSGDTQYF TGTGCCAGCAGCGTTAGCGGAGATACGCAGTATTTT
TRBJ2-7 few . TRBV24-1 CATTRVWSSYEQYF TGTGCCACCACTAGGGTATGGAGCTCCTACGAGCAGTACTTC
TRBJ2-5 few . TRBV12-3/TRBV12-4 CASSFFGQETQYF TGTGCCAGCAGTTTTTTCGGCCAAGAGACCCAGTACTTC
TRBJ2-3 . TRBD1 TRBV5-1 CASSFGDRAADTQYF TGCGCCAGCAGCTTTGGGGACAGGGCCGCAGATACGCAGTATTTT
TRBJ2-1 . TRBD2 TRBV24-1 CGTSDVQGLAGLAPTYNEQFF TGTGGCACCAGTGATGTCCAGGGACTAGCGGGGCTAGCTCCCACCTACAATGAGCAGTTCTTC
TRBJ2-1 . . TRBV20-1 CSAPNRWGSYNEQFF TGCAGTGCACCTAACAGGTGGGGCTCCTACAATGAGCAGTTCTTC
TRBJ1-1 many . TRBV4-2 CASSRGGLEGRRTEAFF TGTGCCAGCAGCCGGGGGGGATTGGAGGGTCGACGCACTGAAGCTTTCTTT
TRBJ1-6 many . TRBV6-5 CASSYRAENSPLHF TGTGCCAGCAGTTACCGGGCAGAGAATTCACCCCTCCACTTT
TRBJ2-7 many . TRBV5-1 CASSLNRAYEQYF TGCGCCAGCAGCTTGAACAGGGCGTACGAGCAGTACTTC
TRBJ2-7 many TRBD2 TRBV3-1 CASSQDILAGAYEQYF TGTGCCAGCAGCCAAGATATCCTAGCGGGGGCCTACGAGCAGTACTTC
TRBJ1-5 many . TRBV3-1 CASSPGDSSNQPQHF TGTGCCAGCAGCCCCGGAGACAGTAGCAATCAGCCCCAGCATTTT
TRBJ1-1 few . TRBV20-1 CSASGTLVGNTEAFF TGCAGTGCTTCCGGGACACTAGTAGGGAACACTGAAGCTTTCTTT
TRBJ1-2 few . TRBV7-9 CASSLGGADPRGYTF TGTGCCAGCAGCTTAGGAGGGGCGGACCCCAGGGGCTACACCTTC
TRBJ2-1 many . TRBV5-1 CASSLRASYNEQFF TGCGCCAGCAGCTTGAGGGCCTCCTACAATGAGCAGTTCTTC
TRBJ2-1 many TRBD2 TRBV20-1 CSARVSTSLNEQFF TGCAGTGCTAGAGTCTCGACTAGCCTGAATGAGCAGTTCTTC
TRBJ2-7 many . TRBV12-3/TRBV12-4 CASSPGQNYEQYF TGTGCCAGCAGTCCAGGACAGAACTACGAGCAGTACTTC
TRBJ1-1 few . TRBV12-3/TRBV12-4 CASSGPRAGKPEAFF TGTGCCAGCAGTGGGCCCAGGGCGGGGAAGCCTGAAGCTTTCTTT
TRBJ1-2 . . TRBV10-3 CAISETDNYGYTF TGTGCCATCAGTGAGACAGATAACTATGGCTACACCTTC